The 17 T cell receptor beta chains below come from one sample, sequenced in a study of PD-L1 blockade in urothelial cancer. Only in-frame clones appear in the TCRdb table, and some are missing; sequencing was by immunoSEQ multiplex PCR. Of some 52,000 clones in the sample, 77% are singletons; the top ten hold 3.6%. This sample comprised PBMCs, obtained around atezolizumab (anti-PD-L1) treatment. The receptors originated from a man aged 65 to 79 with urothelial cancer.

The V call is TRBV4-2, the J call TRBJ1-2; D not resolved. V was pared by 0 bases and J by 7 bases, with 9 bases between. CDR1 and CDR2 (germline): LGHNA, YNFKEQ. The CDR3 covers 13 residues. CDR3 nucleotide sequence: TGTGCCAGCAGCCAAGAGGAGGGAGCTGGCTACACCTTC. Translation gives CASSQEEGAGYTF.

The genes are TRBV5-6 and TRBJ2-1, with 10 nucleotides matching TRBD2. Looked up from germline, CDR1 is SGHDT and CDR2 is YYEEEE. J gave up 6 bases and V 0 bases, and 6 bases lay outside the gene matches. CDR3 length: 16 residues. This CDR3 reads CASSLVSGGALNEQFF. Written as DNA, the CDR3 is TGTGCCAGCAGCTTGGTCAGCGGGGGGGCCCTCAATGAGCAGTTCTTC.

This clone has just a few counts. This chain links TRBV25-1 with TRBJ2-7; D is possibly TRBD2 (6 bases). V was clipped by 4 bases and J by 6 bases, with 10 bases between them. The CDR3 loop spans 12 amino acids. Germline V lookup: CDR1 MGHDK, CDR2 SYGVNS. CDR3 amino acids: CASSGRGFEQYF. Written as DNA, the CDR3 is TGTGCCAGCAGTGGGCGGGGTTTCGAGCAGTACTTC.

The chain uses TRBV4-3 and TRBJ2-7; 9 bases are shared with TRBD1. The V segment lost 3 bases and the J segment 7 bases; nucleotides outside the gene matches: 7. Germline lookup yields CDR1 LGHNA and CDR2 YSLEER. There are 14 residues in the CDR3. The CDR3 here is CASSQLQGAREQYF. The DNA for the CDR3 is TGCGCCAGCAGCCAGCTACAGGGGGCGAGGGAGCAGTACTTC.

The chain links TRBV10-3 to TRBJ1-3; D ambiguous. V shed 4 bases and J shed 4 bases, with 8 bases lying between them. CDR1 is ENHRY, CDR2 SYGVKD, per germline. The CDR3 is 13 amino acids. The CDR3 DNA follows: TGTGCCATCAGTGGTTCAGTCGGAAACACCATATATTTT. Translating it yields CAISGSVGNTIYF.

This rearrangement joins TRBV28 to TRBJ2-2; 8 nucleotides align to TRBD1. Germline-derived CDR1 and CDR2 are MDHEN and SYDVKM. CDR3 length: 17 amino acids. With V trimmed by 6 bases and J by 3 bases, 12 bases remained unmatched. The CDR3 sequence: CASSPRTGYTDTGELFF. CDR3 nucleotides: TGTGCCAGCAGCCCCCGGACAGGGTATACGGACACCGGGGAGCTGTTTTTT.

The chain joins TRBV27 to TRBJ2-3, with 7 bases lining up with TRBD1. J gave up 0 bases and V 3 bases, and 6 bases lay outside the gene matches. CDR1 is MNHEY and CDR2 is SMNVEV in the germline V gene (reference sequence). This CDR3 is 16 amino acids long. Here the CDR3 reads CASSFKGAQSTDTQYF. The CDR3 nucleotides read TGTGCCAGCAGTTTCAAGGGGGCTCAGAGCACAGATACGCAGTATTTT.

The V gene is TRBV5-1, the J gene TRBJ2-7, with TRBD1 matching over 9 bases. With 5 bases clipped from V and 1 base from J, the junction kept 7 bases outside the gene matches. The CDR3 runs 15 residues. Germline CDR1 and CDR2: SGHRS and YFSETQ. CDR3 sequence: CASSPDRGASYEQYF. The CDR3 DNA follows: TGCGCCAGCAGTCCGGACAGGGGCGCTTCCTACGAGCAGTACTTC.

V gene TRBV7-2 combines with J gene TRBJ2-7; 7 nucleotides match TRBD1. Germline V gives CDR1 SGHTA, CDR2 FQGNSA. This CDR3 spans 17 amino acids. Trimming removed 6 bases from V and 0 bases from J; junction bases left unmatched: 14. The CDR3 DNA reads as TGTGCCAGCAGTCAGCAGGCCACAGGGGCCAGCTCCTACGAGCAGTACTTC. Protein: CASSQQATGASSYEQYF.

Within the sample, this clone is medium-sized. The V gene is TRBV7-3, the J gene TRBJ2-5; D not certain. The germline CDR1 and CDR2 sequences are SGHTA and FQGTGA. Deletions cut 0 bases from V and 4 bases from J, with 6 bases between. The CDR3 has 13 amino acids. CDR3 amino acids: CASSLTPGETQYF. The CDR3 region has the DNA TGTGCCAGCAGCTTAACCCCCGGAGAGACCCAGTACTTC.

V gene TRBV6-1 combines with J gene TRBJ2-1; 9 positions agree with TRBD2. Germline V gene lookup returns CDR1 MNHNS and CDR2 SASEGT. Unmatched junction bases numbered 11, after V lost 11 bases and J lost 9 bases. The CDR3 runs 13 residues. CDR3 in amino acids: CAARDSGGTEQFF. CDR3 nucleotide sequence: TGTGCCGCACGCGATAGCGGGGGAACTGAGCAGTTCTTC.

This chain uses TRBV27 with TRBJ1-4; D gene uncertain. This CDR3 is built from 16 residues. Germline CDR1 reads MNHEY; CDR2 reads SMNVEV (reference sequence). Trimming took 4 bases from V and 0 from J, leaving 12 bases between them. DNA of the CDR3: TGTGCCAGCAGTTACCGACTCGGCTCAACTAATGAAAAACTGTTTTTT. It is translated as CASSYRLGSTNEKLFF.

This chain joins TRBV5-1 and TRBJ1-1; no clear D. The CDR3 consists of 16 residues. V was clipped by 0 bases and J by 1 base, with 13 bases between them. CDR1 and CDR2 from the germline V gene are SGHRS and YFSETQ. The CDR3 here is CASSLGGNAPNTEAFF. CDR3 bases: TGCGCCAGCAGCTTGGGAGGGAATGCGCCGAACACTGAAGCTTTCTTT.

The chain couples TRBV6-1 to TRBJ1-4; 10 nucleotides line up with TRBD1. CDR1 is MNHNS, CDR2 SASEGT, per germline. The junction had 4 bases not matched to a gene; V was cut back by 5 bases and J by 7 bases. CDR3 length: 14 amino acids. This CDR3 reads CASSSDRGLEKLFF. Here the CDR3 DNA reads TGTGCCAGCAGTTCTGACAGGGGGCTTGAAAAACTGTTTTTT.

This clone is termed medium-sized. The J gene is TRBJ2-1, the V gene TRBV7-3; a possible D gene is TRBD1 (5 bases). There are 14 residues in the CDR3. V lost 5 bases and J lost 7, with 15 bases in between. Looked up from germline, CDR1 is SGHTA and CDR2 is FQGTGA. CDR3 nucleotide sequence: TGTGCCAGCAGCCCCCAGAGCAGGGCGAATGAGCAGTTCTTC. This codes for CASSPQSRANEQFF. The variable domain in full, with the rest retrieved from reference TRBV7-3 and TRBJ2-1, is GAGVSQTPSNKVTEKGKYVELRCDPISGHTALYWYRQSLGQGPEFLIYFQGTGAADDSGLPNDRFFAVRPEGSVSTLKIQRTERGDSAVYLCASSPQSRANEQFFGPGTRLTVL.

The chain's CDR3 is CASSLVVGVYEQYF. The CDR3 DNA reads as TGTGCCAGCAGCTTAGTGGTGGGAGTATACGAGCAGTACTTC. The chain carries TRBV7-8 and TRBJ2-7; a possible D gene is TRBD2 (5 bases). Trimming left V 1 base short and J 4 bases short, with 11 bases between. The V gene's germline CDR1 is SGHVS and CDR2 FQNEAQ. The length of the CDR3 is 14 residues.

This chain links TRBV5-6 with TRBJ2-3, with 12 nucleotides matching TRBD2. Unmatched junction bases numbered 16, after V lost 3 bases and J lost 5 bases. The CDR3 length is 19 residues. Germline V gene lookup returns CDR1 SGHDT and CDR2 YYEEEE. DNA of the CDR3: TGTGCCAGCAGCTCCCTAAGCCTCCGACTAGCGGGAGAAAGAGATACGCAGTATTTT. Its translation is CASSSLSLRLAGERDTQYF.